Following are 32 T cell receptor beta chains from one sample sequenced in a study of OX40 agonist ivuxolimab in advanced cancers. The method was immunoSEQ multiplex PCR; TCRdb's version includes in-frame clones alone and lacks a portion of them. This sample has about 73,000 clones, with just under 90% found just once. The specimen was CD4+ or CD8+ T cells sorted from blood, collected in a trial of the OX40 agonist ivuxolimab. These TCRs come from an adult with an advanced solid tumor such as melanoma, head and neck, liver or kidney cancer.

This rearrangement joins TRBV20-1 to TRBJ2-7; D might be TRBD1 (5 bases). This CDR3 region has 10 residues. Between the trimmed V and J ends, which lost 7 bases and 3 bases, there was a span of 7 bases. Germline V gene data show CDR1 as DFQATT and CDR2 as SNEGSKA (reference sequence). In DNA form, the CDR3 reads TGCAGTGGGCAGGGCTACGAGCAGTACTTC. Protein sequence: CSGQGYEQYF.

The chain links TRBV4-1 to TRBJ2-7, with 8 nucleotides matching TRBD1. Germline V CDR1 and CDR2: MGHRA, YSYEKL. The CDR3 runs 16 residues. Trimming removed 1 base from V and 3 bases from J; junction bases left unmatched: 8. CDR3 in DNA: TGCGCCAGCAGCCAAGGAGGACAGGGTCATTTCTACGAGCAGTACTTC. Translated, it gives CASSQGGQGHFYEQYF.

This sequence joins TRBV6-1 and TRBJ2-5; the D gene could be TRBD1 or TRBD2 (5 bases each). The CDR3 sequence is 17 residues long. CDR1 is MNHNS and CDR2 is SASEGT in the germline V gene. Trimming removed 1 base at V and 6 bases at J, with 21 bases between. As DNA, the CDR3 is TGTGCCAGCAGTGAAGAGGATTGGACGAGGGGAAAACAGACCCAGTACTTC. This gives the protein CASSEEDWTRGKQTQYF.

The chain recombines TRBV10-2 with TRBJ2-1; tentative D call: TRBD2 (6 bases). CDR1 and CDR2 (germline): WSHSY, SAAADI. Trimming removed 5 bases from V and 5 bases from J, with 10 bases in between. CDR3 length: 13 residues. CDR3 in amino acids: CASSNGEDNEQFF. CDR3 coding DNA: TGCGCCAGCAGTAATGGGGAGGACAATGAGCAGTTCTTC.

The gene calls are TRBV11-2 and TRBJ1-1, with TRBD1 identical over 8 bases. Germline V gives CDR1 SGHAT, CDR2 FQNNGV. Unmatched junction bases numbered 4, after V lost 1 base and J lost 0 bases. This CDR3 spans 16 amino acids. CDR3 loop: CASSLGDRLMNTEAFF. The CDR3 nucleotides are TGTGCCAGCAGCTTAGGGGACAGGCTAATGAACACTGAAGCTTTCTTT.

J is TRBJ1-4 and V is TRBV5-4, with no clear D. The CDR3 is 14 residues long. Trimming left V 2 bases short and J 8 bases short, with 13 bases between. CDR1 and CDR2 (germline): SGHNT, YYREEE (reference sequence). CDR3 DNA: TGTGCCAGCAGCTTCGGAGGTGGGCAGGAAAAACTGTTTTTT. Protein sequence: CASSFGGGQEKLFF. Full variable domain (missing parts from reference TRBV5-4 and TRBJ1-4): ETGVTQSPTHLIKTRGQQVTLRCSSQSGHNTVSWYQQALGQGPQFIFQYYREEENGRGNFPPRFSGLQFPNYSSELNVNALELDDSALYLCASSFGGGQEKLFFGSGTQLSVL.

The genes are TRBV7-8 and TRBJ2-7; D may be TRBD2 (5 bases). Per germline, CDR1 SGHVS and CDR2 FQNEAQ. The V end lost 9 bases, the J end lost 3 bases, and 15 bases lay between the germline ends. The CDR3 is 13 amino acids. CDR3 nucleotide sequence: TGTGCCAGTGGAGAGGAGGCCCACTACGAGCAGTACTTC. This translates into CASGEEAHYEQYF.

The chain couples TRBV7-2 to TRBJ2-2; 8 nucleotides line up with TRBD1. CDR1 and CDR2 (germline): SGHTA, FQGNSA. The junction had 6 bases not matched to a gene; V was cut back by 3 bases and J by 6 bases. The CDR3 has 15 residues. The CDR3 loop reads CASSFGTGVAGELFF. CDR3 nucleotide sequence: TGTGCCAGCAGCTTCGGGACAGGAGTAGCCGGGGAGCTGTTTTTT.

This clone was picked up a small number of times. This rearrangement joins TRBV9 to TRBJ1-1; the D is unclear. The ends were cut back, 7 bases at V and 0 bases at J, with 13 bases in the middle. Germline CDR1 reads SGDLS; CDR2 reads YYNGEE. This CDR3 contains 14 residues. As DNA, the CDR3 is TGTGCCAGCGGGCCTCAGATTATGAACACTGAAGCTTTCTTT. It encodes CASGPQIMNTEAFF. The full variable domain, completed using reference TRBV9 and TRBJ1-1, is DSGVTQTPKHLITATGQRVTLRCSPRSGDLSVYWYQQSLDQGLQFLIQYYNGEERAKGNILERFSAQQFPDLHSELNLSSLELGDSALYFCASGPQIMNTEAFFGQGTRLTVV.

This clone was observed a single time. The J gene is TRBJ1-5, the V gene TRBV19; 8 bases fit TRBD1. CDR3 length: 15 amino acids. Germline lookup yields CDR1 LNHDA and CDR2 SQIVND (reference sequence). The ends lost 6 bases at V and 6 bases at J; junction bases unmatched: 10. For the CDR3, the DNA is TGTGCCAGTAGCCCCGGGGACAGGAGTTCTCAGCCCCAGCATTTT. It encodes CASSPGDRSSQPQHF.

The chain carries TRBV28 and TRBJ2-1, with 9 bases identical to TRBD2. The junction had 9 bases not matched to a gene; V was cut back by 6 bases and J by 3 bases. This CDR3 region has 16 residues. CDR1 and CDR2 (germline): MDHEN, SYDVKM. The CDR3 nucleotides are TGTGCCAGCAGCCCTACGGGACTAGCTCACTACAATGAGCAGTTCTTC. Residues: CASSPTGLAHYNEQFF.

Here the CDR3 DNA reads TGTGCCAGCAGCTTATCGGGGGAAGGAGAAAACACCATATATTTT. Its protein product is CASSLSGEGENTIYF. The chain joins TRBV13 to TRBJ1-3, with TRBD1 as a possible D gene (5 bases). V was clipped by 2 bases and J by 6 bases, with 14 bases between them. In germline, CDR1 is PRHDT, CDR2 FYEKMQ (reference sequence). The CDR3 has 15 amino acids. Full variable domain (missing parts from reference TRBV13 and TRBJ1-3): AAGVIQSPRHLIKEKRETATLKCYPIPRHDTVYWYQQGPGQDPQFLISFYEKMQSDKGSIPDRFSAQQFSDYHSELNMSSLELGDSALYFCASSLSGEGENTIYFGEGSWLTVV.

The chain's CDR3 is CASSPSGGYEQYF. DNA of the CDR3: TGTGCCAGCAGCCCATCGGGTGGCTACGAGCAGTACTTC. The genes are TRBV7-3 and TRBJ2-7, with unresolved D. V lost 5 bases, J lost 3 bases, and 11 bases lay in between. Germline loops: CDR1 SGHTA, CDR2 FQGTGA. This CDR3 has 13 amino acids.

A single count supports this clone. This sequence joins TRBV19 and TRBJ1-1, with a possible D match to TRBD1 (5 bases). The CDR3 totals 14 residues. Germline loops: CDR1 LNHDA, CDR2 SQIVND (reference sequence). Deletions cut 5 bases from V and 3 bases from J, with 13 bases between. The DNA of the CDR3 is TGTGCCAGTAGTGTATCCCAGGGATACACTGAAGCTTTCTTT. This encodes CASSVSQGYTEAFF. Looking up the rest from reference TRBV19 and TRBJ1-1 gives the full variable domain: DGGITQSPKYLFRKEGQNVTLSCEQNLNHDAMYWYRQDPGQGLRLIYYSQIVNDFQKGDIAEGYSVSREKKESFPLTVTSAQKNPTAFYLCASSVSQGYTEAFFGQGTRLTVV.

The CDR3 sequence is CSVDGTGASSFTDTQYF. The CDR3, as DNA: TGCAGCGTTGATGGAACAGGGGCCTCTTCCTTCACAGATACGCAGTATTTT. V and J are TRBV29-1 and TRBJ2-3; 7 bases align to TRBD1. This CDR3 contains 17 residues. V shed 3 bases and J 2 bases; nucleotides not matched to a gene: 14. CDR1 is SQVTM, CDR2 ANQGSEA, per germline.

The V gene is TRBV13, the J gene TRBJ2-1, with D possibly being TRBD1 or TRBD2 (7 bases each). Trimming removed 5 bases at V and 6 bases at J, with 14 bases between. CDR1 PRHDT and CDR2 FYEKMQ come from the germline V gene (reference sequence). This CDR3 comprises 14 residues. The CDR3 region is CASSTGAGVNEQFF. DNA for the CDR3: TGTGCCAGCAGCACAGGGGCGGGAGTCAATGAGCAGTTCTTC.

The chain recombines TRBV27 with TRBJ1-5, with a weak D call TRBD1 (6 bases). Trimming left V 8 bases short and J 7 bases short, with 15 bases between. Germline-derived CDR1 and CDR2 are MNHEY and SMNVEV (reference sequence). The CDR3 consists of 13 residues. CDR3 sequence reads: CASSRGGLQPQHF. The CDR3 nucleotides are TGTGCCAGCTCCCGGGGGGGGCTACAGCCCCAGCATTTT.

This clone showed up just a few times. The CDR3 nucleotides are TGTGCCAGCAGTCGTGGGACCTACCGAGTCGAGCAGTTCTTC. Translating gives CASSRGTYRVEQFF. V and J are TRBV27 and TRBJ2-1, with D possibly called TRBD1 or TRBD2 (5 bases each). The germline V and J ends were trimmed by 5 bases and 10 bases, with 18 bases remaining between them. The germline CDR1 and CDR2 sequences are MNHEY and SMNVEV (reference sequence). This CDR3 region has 14 residues.

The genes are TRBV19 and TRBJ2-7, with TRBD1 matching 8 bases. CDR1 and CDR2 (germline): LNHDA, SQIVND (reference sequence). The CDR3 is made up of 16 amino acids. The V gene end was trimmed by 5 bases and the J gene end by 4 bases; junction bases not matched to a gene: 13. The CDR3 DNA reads TGTGCCAGTAGTCTACTTTTCCAGGGGGCGCATTACGAGCAGTACTTC. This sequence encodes CASSLLFQGAHYEQYF.

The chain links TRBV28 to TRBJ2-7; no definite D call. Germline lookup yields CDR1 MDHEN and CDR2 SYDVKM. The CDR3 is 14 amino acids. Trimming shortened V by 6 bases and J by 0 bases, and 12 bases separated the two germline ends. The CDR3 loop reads CASRPRSTSYEQYF. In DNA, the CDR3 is TGTGCCAGCAGGCCCAGAAGTACCTCCTACGAGCAGTACTTC.

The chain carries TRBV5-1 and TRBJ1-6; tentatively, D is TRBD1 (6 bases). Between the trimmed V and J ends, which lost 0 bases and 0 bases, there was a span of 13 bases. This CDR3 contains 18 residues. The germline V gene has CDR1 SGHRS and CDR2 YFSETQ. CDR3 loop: CASSLGTVYSSYNSPLHF. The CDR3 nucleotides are TGCGCCAGCAGCTTGGGGACAGTTTATAGCTCCTATAATTCACCCCTCCACTTT.

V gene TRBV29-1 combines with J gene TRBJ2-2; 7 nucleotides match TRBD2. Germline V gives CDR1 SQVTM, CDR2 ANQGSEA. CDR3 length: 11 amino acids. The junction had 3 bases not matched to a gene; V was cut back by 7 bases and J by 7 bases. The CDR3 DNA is TGCAGCGGGCGGGGGAACGGGGAGCTGTTTTTT. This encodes CSGRGNGELFF.

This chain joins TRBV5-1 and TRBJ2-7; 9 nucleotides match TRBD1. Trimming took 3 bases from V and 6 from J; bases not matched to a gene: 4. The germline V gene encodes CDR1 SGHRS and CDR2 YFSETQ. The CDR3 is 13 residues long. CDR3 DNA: TGCGCCAGCAGCTCTAGGACAGGGGCCGAGCAGTACTTC. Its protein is CASSSRTGAEQYF.

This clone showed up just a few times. In DNA form, the CDR3 reads TGTGCCAGCAGTTCAAGCGGGGCTTACAATGAGCAGTTCTTC. Translation: CASSSSGAYNEQFF. The chain links TRBV27 to TRBJ2-1; 7 positions match TRBD2. Germline CDR1 is MNHEY and CDR2 is SMNVEV (reference sequence). The CDR3 has 14 residues. Trimming at V came to 4 bases and at J to 4 bases, leaving 4 bases not matched to a gene.

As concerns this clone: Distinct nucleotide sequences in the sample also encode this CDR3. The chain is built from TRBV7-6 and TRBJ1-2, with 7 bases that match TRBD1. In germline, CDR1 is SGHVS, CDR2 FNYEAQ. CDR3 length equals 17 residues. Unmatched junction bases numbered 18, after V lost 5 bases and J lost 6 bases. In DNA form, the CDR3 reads TGTGCCAGCAGCCCCGGGGAGGGGGCTCATTGGGGGGATGGCTACACCTTC. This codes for CASSPGEGAHWGDGYTF.

The CDR3 sequence: CASSEDWTEAYEQYF. CDR3 bases: TGTGCCAGCAGTGAAGATTGGACAGAGGCCTACGAGCAGTACTTC. The J gene is TRBJ2-7, the V gene TRBV6-1; D is possibly TRBD1 (6 bases). The CDR3 runs to 15 residues. The germline V gene encodes CDR1 MNHNS and CDR2 SASEGT. The V end lost 1 base, the J end lost 2 bases, and 12 bases lay between the germline ends.

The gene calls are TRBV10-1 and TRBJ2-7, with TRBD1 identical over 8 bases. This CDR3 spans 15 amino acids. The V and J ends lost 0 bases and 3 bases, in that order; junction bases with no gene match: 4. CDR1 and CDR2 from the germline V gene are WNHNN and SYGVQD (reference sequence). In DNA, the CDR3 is TGCGCCAGCAGTGAGTCCGGACAGGGAATCTACGAGCAGTACTTC. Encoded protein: CASSESGQGIYEQYF.

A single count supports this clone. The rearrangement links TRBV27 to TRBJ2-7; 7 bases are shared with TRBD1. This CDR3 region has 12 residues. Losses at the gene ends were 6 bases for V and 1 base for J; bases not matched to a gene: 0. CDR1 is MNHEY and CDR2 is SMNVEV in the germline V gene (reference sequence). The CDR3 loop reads CASRGQSYEQYF. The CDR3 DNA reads TGTGCCAGCAGGGGACAGTCCTACGAGCAGTACTTC.

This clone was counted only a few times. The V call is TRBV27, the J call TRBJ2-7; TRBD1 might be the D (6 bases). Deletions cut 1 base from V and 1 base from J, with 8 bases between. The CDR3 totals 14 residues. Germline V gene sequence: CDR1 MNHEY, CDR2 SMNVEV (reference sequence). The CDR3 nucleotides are TGTGCCAGCAGTTTATGGGGGCAGTCCTACGAGCAGTACTTC. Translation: CASSLWGQSYEQYF.

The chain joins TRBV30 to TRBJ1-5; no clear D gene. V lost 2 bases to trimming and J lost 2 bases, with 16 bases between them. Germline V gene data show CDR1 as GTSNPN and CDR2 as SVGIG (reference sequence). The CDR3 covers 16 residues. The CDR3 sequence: CAWSLWTFRGNQPQHF. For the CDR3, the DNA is TGTGCCTGGAGTCTATGGACTTTTCGGGGCAATCAGCCCCAGCATTTT.

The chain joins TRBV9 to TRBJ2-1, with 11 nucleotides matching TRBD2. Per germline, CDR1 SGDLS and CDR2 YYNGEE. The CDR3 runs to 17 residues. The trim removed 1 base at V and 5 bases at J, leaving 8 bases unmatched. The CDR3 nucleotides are TGTGCCAGCAGCGTATCCCTAGCGGGAGGAAAAAACAATGAGCAGTTCTTC. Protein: CASSVSLAGGKNNEQFF.

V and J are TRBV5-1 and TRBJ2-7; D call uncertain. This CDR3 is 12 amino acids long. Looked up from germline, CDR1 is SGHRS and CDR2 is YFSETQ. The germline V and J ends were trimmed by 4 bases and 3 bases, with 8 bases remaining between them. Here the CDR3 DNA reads TGCGCCAGCAGCCCCGAAAACTACGAGCAGTACTTC. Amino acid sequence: CASSPENYEQYF.